One T cell receptor (beta chain) is described in this entry. Amplicons of TCR beta CDR3 were generated from genomic DNA by two-round multiplex PCR. Every TRBV and TRBJ gene had its own specific primer in first-round PCR. TCRdb re-analysed the multiplex PCR reads in MiXCR, keeping a single row per CDR3 protein. The sample lists around 11,000 distinct CDR3 sequences, roughly half occurring once. This sample was included in a study of prognosis after radiotherapy for stage I lung cancer. As for the study in general: Operability status for all non-small cell lung cancer patients was recorded as medically inoperable.

The CDR3 contains 12 residues. Deletions cut 3 bases from V and 6 bases from J, with 9 bases between. Germline CDR1 and CDR2: SGHTA and FQGNSA. The chain joins TRBV7-2 to TRBJ2-7; no clear D gene. Sequenced here: PBMCs, sampled before or after stereotactic body radiation therapy (not recorded which). This clonotype was obtained from a donor over 45 with non-small cell lung cancer. The CDR3 is CASSLANVEQYF. The CDR3 DNA reads TGTGCCAGCAGCTTGGCTAATGTCGAGCAGTACTTC.